Reported below is one T cell receptor (beta chain). Its target is not known. The CDR3 totals 17 residues. CDR1 and CDR2 (germline): SGHTA, FQGNSA. The V and J ends lost 1 base and 0 bases respectively, with 13 bases between them. Researchers ran the PCR with 60 Vbeta and 13 Jbeta primers. Clones were read by immunoSEQ multiplex PCR, and TCRdb kept only the in-frame ones, dropping some. The table has around 64,000 clones, around 74% seen once. This entry belongs to a study of cytomegalovirus exposure and HLA in healthy donors. Whole-study results and caveats: An apparent linkage of common viral pathogens to several of the most significant clusters emerged in a later analysis. The study assumed roughly uniform donor sequencing depth for presence/absence analyses.

This sequence originates from a woman aged 25 to 39 in good health and CMV-seropositive. The chain has TRBV7-2 and TRBJ1-5; D might be TRBD1 (6 bases). The sequenced sample was PBMCs. This CDR3 reads CASSLEGGAFSNQPQHF. DNA for the CDR3: TGTGCCAGCAGCTTAGAAGGGGGTGCGTTTAGCAATCAGCCCCAGCATTTT.